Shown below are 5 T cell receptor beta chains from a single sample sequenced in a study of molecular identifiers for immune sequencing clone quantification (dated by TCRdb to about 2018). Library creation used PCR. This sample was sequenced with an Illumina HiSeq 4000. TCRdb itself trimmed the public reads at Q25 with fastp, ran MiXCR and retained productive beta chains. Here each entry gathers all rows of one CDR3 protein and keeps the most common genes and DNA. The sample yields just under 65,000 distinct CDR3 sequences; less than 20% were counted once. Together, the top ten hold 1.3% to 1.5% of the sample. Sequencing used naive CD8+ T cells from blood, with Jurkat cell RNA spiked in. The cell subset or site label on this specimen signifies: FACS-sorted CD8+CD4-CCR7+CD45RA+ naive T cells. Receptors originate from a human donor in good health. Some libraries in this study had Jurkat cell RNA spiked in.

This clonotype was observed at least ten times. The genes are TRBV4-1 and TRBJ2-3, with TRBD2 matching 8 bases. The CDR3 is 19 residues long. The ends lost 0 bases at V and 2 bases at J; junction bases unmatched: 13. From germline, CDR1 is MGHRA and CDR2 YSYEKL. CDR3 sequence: CASSQDLGGETSVTDTQYF. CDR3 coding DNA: TGCGCCAGCAGCCAAGATCTTGGCGGGGAGACTAGCGTCACAGATACGCAGTATTTT.

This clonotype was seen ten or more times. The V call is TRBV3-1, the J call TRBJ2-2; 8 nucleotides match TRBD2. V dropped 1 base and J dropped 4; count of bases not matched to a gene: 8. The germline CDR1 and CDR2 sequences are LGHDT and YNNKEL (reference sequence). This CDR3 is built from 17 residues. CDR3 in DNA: TGTGCCAGCAGCCAAGTAGCGCGTAGCGGGATCACCGGGGAGCTGTTTTTT. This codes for CASSQVARSGITGELFF. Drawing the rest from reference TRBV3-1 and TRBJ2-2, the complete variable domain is DTAVSQTPKYLVTQMGNDKSIKCEQNLGHDTMYWYKQDSKKFLKIMFSYNNKELIINETVPNRFSPKSPDKAHLNLHINSLELGDSAVYFCASSQVARSGITGELFFGEGSRLTVL.

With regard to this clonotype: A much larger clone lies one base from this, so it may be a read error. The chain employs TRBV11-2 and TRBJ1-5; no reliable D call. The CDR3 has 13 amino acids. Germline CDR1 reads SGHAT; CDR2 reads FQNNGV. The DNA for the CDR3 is TGTGCCAGCAGCTTAGGAGTCAATCAGCCCCGGCATTTT. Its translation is CASSLGVNQPRHF.

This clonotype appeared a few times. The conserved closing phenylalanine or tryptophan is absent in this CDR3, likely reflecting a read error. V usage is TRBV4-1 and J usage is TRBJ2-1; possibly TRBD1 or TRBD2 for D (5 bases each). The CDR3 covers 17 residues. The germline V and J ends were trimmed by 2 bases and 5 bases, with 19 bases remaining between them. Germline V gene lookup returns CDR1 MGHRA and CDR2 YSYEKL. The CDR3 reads CASSQSGTAGSNNEQFL. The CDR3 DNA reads TGCGCCAGCAGCCAAAGCGGAACGGCAGGGTCCAACAATGAGCAGTTCCTC.

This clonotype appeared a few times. The CDR3 nucleotides are TGTGCCAGCAGCTCATCAGGGACTAGCGGGAGATTGGGCGAGCAGTACTTC. The encoded protein is CASSSSGTSGRLGEQYF. This chain connects TRBV7-6 to TRBJ2-7, with 14 positions matching TRBD2. Germline CDR1 SGHVS, CDR2 FNYEAQ. This CDR3 is 17 amino acids long. V shed 4 bases, J shed 6 bases, and the junction held 11 bases outside the gene matches.